A single sample is the source of the 22 T cell receptor beta chains below, sequenced in a study of blood T cell repertoires in COVID-19. Sequencing was performed with immunoSEQ multiplex PCR; in TCRdb, only in-frame clones are kept and a portion is missing. This sample yields roughly 250,000 clones, of which nearly 85% are seen a single time; approximately 9% belongs to the top ten. The sample taken for sequencing was peripheral blood. These receptors all come from a human donor in a cohort sampled during active COVID-19.

The V and J genes are TRBV6-1 and TRBJ2-7, with 14 bases lining up with TRBD2. V was clipped by 1 base and J by 2 bases; unmatched bases: 7. CDR1 is MNHNS and CDR2 is SASEGT in the germline V gene. This CDR3 has 18 residues. The CDR3 region has the DNA TGTGCCAGCAGTGAAGTGGGACTAGCGGGAGTGGTAACCTACGAGCAGTACTTC. It yields the protein CASSEVGLAGVVTYEQYF.

This rearrangement joins TRBV6-4 to TRBJ1-5; perhaps TRBD1 as D (6 bases). V lost 3 bases and J lost 9, with 12 bases in between. CDR1 is MRHNA and CDR2 is SNTAGT in the germline V gene. This CDR3 contains 13 residues. The chain's CDR3 is CASSEWSGAPQHF. The CDR3 region has the DNA TGTGCCAGCAGTGAATGGTCAGGGGCGCCCCAGCATTTT.

The V call is TRBV7-9, the J call TRBJ2-5, with D possibly TRBD2 on 5 matching bases. The CDR3 consists of 13 residues. The V gene lost 0 bases and the J gene lost 7 bases, with 9 bases spanning the gap. Germline values: CDR1 SEHNR, CDR2 FQNEAQ (reference sequence). CDR3 amino acids: CASSLAGSVTQYF. CDR3 bases: TGTGCCAGCAGCTTAGCCGGTAGCGTGACCCAGTACTTC. Together with reference TRBV7-9 and TRBJ2-5, the CDR3 gives the full variable domain: DTGVSQNPRHKITKRGQNVTFRCDPISEHNRLYWYRQTLGQGPEFLTYFQNEAQLEKSRLLSDRFSAERPKGSFSTLEIQRTEQGDSAMYLCASSLAGSVTQYFGPGTRLLVL.

The chain joins TRBV28 to TRBJ2-3; D perhaps matches TRBD1 (6 bases). Trimming pared 3 bases from V and 7 bases from J, leaving 17 bases between. From germline, CDR1 is MDHEN and CDR2 SYDVKM. This CDR3 is 15 amino acids long. The CDR3: CASSLGASGENTQYF. CDR3 coding DNA: TGTGCCAGCAGTTTGGGGGCTAGTGGGGAGAATACGCAGTATTTT.

DNA of the CDR3: TGTGCCAGCAGCCCGGGCAGCGGTGACTACACCTTC. The encoded protein is CASSPGSGDYTF. V usage is TRBV5-4 and J usage is TRBJ1-2, with D uncertain. From germline, CDR1 is SGHNT and CDR2 YYREEE (reference sequence). Trimming cost V 4 bases and J 10 bases, with 14 bases left between them. The CDR3 length is 12 residues.

The chain employs TRBV4-2 and TRBJ2-3; perhaps TRBD1 as D (7 bases). V gave up 1 base and J gave up 1 base, with 12 bases separating them. In germline, CDR1 is LGHNA, CDR2 YNFKEQ. The CDR3 contains 16 residues. The CDR3 protein is CASSQVGGGGTDTQYF. CDR3 DNA sequence: TGTGCCAGCAGCCAAGTTGGAGGGGGCGGCACAGATACGCAGTATTTT.

The chain employs TRBV9 and TRBJ2-5; 7 bases are shared with TRBD1. CDR3 length equals 14 residues. The V and J ends lost 0 bases and 5 bases, in that order; junction bases with no gene match: 4. Germline-derived CDR1 and CDR2 are SGDLS and YYNGEE. The CDR3, as DNA: TGTGCCAGCAGCGTAGGACAGGGTAGGGAGACCCAGTACTTC. Amino acid sequence: CASSVGQGRETQYF.

The chain employs TRBV7-2 and TRBJ2-7; TRBD2 aligns across 7 bases. The CDR3 extends over 16 amino acids. Germline V gene sequence: CDR1 SGHTA, CDR2 FQGNSA. Unmatched junction bases numbered 14, after V lost 5 bases and J lost 4 bases. In DNA, the CDR3 is TGTGCCAGCAGCCCTTCGGCTAGCGGAATTCCTTACGAGCAGTACTTC. It is translated as CASSPSASGIPYEQYF.

The V call is TRBV6-1, the J call TRBJ1-1; no reliable D call. The length of the CDR3 is 14 residues. Trimming removed 1 base at V and 1 base at J, with 7 bases between. Per the germline V gene, CDR1 is MNHNS and CDR2 is SASEGT. The CDR3 sequence is CASSEGLGNTEAFF. DNA of the CDR3: TGTGCCAGCAGTGAAGGACTAGGGAACACTGAAGCTTTCTTT.

In regard to this clone: Other nucleotide sequences in the sample specify the same CDR3. CDR3 region: CASSLQGNTEAFF. CDR3 bases: TGCGCCAGCAGCTTGCAGGGGAACACTGAAGCTTTCTTT. V usage is TRBV5-1 and J usage is TRBJ1-1, with TRBD1 as a possible D gene (5 bases). The V end was cut by 1 base, the J end by 1 base, with 5 bases between. The CDR3 extends over 13 amino acids. Germline CDR1 and CDR2: SGHRS and YFSETQ.

V and J are TRBV4-1 and TRBJ2-2; tentatively, D is TRBD1 (6 bases). V lost 4 bases and J lost 1, with 13 bases in between. The length of the CDR3 is 16 residues. Germline V gene data show CDR1 as MGHRA and CDR2 as YSYEKL. DNA of the CDR3: TGCGCCAGCAGCCCTACCGGGACATTGAACACCGGGGAGCTGTTTTTT. Translated, it gives CASSPTGTLNTGELFF.

V gene TRBV6-5 combines with J gene TRBJ1-3, with D hard to call. In germline, CDR1 is MNHEY, CDR2 SVGAGI. CDR3 size: 15 residues. V was cut by 0 bases and J by 0 bases, with 6 bases left in between. The CDR3: CASSYSSLSGNTIYF. The CDR3 DNA reads as TGTGCCAGCAGTTACTCGAGTCTCTCTGGAAACACCATATATTTT.

J is TRBJ2-7 and V is TRBV4-3, with D possibly TRBD2 on 5 matching bases. The CDR3 consists of 14 residues. Germline V gene lookup returns CDR1 LGHNA and CDR2 YSLEER. V lost 1 base to trimming and J lost 2 bases, with 9 bases between them. Here the CDR3 reads CASSQGTYTYEQYF. In DNA, the CDR3 is TGCGCCAGCAGCCAAGGGACTTATACCTACGAGCAGTACTTC.

The V gene is TRBV27, the J gene TRBJ2-1; 10 positions agree with TRBD1. Germline V gene lookup returns CDR1 MNHEY and CDR2 SMNVEV (reference sequence). This CDR3 has 15 amino acids. V lost 4 bases to trimming and J lost 9 bases; unmatched junction nucleotides: 9. The CDR3 protein is CASSSGQGYLTEQFF. Written as DNA, the CDR3 is TGTGCCAGCAGTTCGGGACAGGGGTATCTGACTGAGCAGTTCTTC.

This clone was recorded once. V usage is TRBV6-6 and J usage is TRBJ1-4; D is possibly TRBD1 (6 bases). The length of the CDR3 is 16 residues. Germline loops: CDR1 MNHNY, CDR2 SVGAGI (reference sequence). V was trimmed by 2 bases and J by 2 bases, leaving 12 bases between them. The CDR3 is CASSYGGGLTNEKLFF. The CDR3 DNA sequence: TGTGCCAGCAGTTACGGTGGGGGCCTCACTAATGAAAAACTGTTTTTT.

The CDR3 region is CASSPRLAGKTGELFF. CDR3 in DNA: TGTGCCAGCAGCCCACGACTAGCGGGAAAAACCGGGGAGCTGTTTTTT. The rearrangement joins TRBV7-2 to TRBJ2-2, with TRBD2 matching over 11 bases. V was clipped by 5 bases and J by 5 bases; unmatched bases: 7. There are 16 residues in the CDR3. The germline gives CDR1 SGHTA, CDR2 FQGNSA.

V and J are TRBV5-6 and TRBJ2-3; 8 bases agree with TRBD2. Germline CDR1 is SGHDT and CDR2 is YYEEEE. This CDR3 has 15 amino acids. The V segment lost 1 base and the J segment 4 bases; nucleotides outside the gene matches: 5. CDR3 DNA: TGTGCCAGCAGCTTGCGGGGGGGGCGATCAGATACGCAGTATTTT. This sequence encodes CASSLRGGRSDTQYF. The full variable domain, rest sourced from reference TRBV5-6 and TRBJ2-3, is DAGVTQSPTHLIKTRGQQVTLRCSPKSGHDTVSWYQQALGQGPQFIFQYYEEEERQRGNFPDRFSGHQFPNYSSELNVNALLLGDSALYLCASSLRGGRSDTQYFGPGTRLTVL.

Here the CDR3 reads CASSTTGTYSNQPQHF. CDR3 coding DNA: TGTGCCAGTAGTACGACAGGAACTTATAGCAATCAGCCCCAGCATTTT. V is TRBV19 and J is TRBJ1-5, with D maybe TRBD1 (6 bases). In germline, CDR1 is LNHDA, CDR2 SQIVND (reference sequence). V dropped 4 bases and J dropped 0 bases, with 13 bases sitting between them. This CDR3 has 16 residues.

This chain connects TRBV11-2 to TRBJ1-3; D remains ambiguous. The CDR3 spans 15 residues. Germline assignment: CDR1 SGHAT and CDR2 FQNNGV. Trimming removed 4 bases at V and 6 bases at J, with 16 bases between. This chain's CDR3 is CASSYEALSSNTIYF. CDR3 in DNA: TGTGCCAGCAGCTATGAGGCTTTAAGCTCAAACACCATATATTTT.

This clone was observed a single time. The conserved closing phenylalanine or tryptophan is absent in this CDR3, likely reflecting a read error. It is unclear where the CDR3 begins or ends on the DNA, so no DNA is shown, and the CDR3 is as TCRdb lists it. The chain employs TRBV12-2 and TRBJ2-7; the D call in the table, TRBD1, was not verified against the DNA. TRBV12-2 is shown as a pseudogene. The CDR3 extends over 9 residues, inclusive of both ends. This CDR3 reads CASRLGQNN.

V and J are TRBV6-5 and TRBJ1-4, with 7 bases that match TRBD1. After removal of 6 bases from V and 5 bases from J, the junction contained 6 bases not matched to a gene. Germline V CDR1 and CDR2: MNHEY, SVGAGI. This CDR3 has 14 amino acids. The CDR3 nucleotides are TGTGCCAGCAGACCAGGGACAGCCAATGAAAAACTGTTTTTT. Residues: CASRPGTANEKLFF.

This chain joins TRBV19 and TRBJ1-5, with 7 bases fitting TRBD1. CDR1 and CDR2 from the germline V gene are LNHDA and SQIVND (reference sequence). With V trimmed by 3 bases and J by 6 bases, 5 bases remained unmatched. The CDR3 extends over 14 amino acids. CDR3 nucleotides: TGTGCCAGTAGTATCCGACAGGGTAGTCAGCCCCAGCATTTT. Its translation is CASSIRQGSQPQHF. The variable domain in full, completed from reference TRBV19 and TRBJ1-5, reads DGGITQSPKYLFRKEGQNVTLSCEQNLNHDAMYWYRQDPGQGLRLIYYSQIVNDFQKGDIAEGYSVSREKKESFPLTVTSAQKNPTAFYLCASSIRQGSQPQHFGDGTRLSIL.